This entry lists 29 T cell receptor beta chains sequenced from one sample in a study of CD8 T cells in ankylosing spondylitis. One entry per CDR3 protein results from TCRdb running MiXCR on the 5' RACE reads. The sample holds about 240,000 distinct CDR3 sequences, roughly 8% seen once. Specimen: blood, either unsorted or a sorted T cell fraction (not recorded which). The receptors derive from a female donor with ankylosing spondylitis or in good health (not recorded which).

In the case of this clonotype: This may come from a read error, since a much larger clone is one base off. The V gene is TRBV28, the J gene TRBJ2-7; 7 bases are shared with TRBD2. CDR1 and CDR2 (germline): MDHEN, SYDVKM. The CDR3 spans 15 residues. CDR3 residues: CTSSLGGGSSYEQYF. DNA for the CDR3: TGTACCAGCAGTTTGGGTGGCGGGAGTTCCTACGAGCAGTACTTC.

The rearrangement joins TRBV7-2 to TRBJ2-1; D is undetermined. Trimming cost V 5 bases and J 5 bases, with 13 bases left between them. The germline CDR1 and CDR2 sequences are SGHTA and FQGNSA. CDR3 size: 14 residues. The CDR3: CASSPGRSNNEQFF. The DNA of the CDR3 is TGTGCCAGCAGCCCAGGCCGCTCTAACAATGAGCAGTTCTTC.

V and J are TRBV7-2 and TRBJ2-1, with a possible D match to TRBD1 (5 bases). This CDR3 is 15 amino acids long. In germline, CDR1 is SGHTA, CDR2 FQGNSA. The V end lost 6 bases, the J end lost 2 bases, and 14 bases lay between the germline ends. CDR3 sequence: CASRQTEGAYNEQFF. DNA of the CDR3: TGTGCCAGCAGACAGACAGAAGGGGCCTACAATGAGCAGTTCTTC.

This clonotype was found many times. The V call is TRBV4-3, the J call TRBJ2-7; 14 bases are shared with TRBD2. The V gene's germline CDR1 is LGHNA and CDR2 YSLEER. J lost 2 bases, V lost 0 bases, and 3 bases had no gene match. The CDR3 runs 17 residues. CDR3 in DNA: TGCGCCAGCAGCCAAGATGGGACTAGCGGGAGCCCCTACGAGCAGTACTTC. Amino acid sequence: CASSQDGTSGSPYEQYF.

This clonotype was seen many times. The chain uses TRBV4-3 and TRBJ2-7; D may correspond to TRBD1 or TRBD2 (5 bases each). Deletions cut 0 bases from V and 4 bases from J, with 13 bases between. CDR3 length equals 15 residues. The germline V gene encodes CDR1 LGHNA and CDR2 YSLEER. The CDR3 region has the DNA TGCGCCAGCAGCCAAGATGGGACCCCAGCGTACGAGCAGTACTTC. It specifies CASSQDGTPAYEQYF.

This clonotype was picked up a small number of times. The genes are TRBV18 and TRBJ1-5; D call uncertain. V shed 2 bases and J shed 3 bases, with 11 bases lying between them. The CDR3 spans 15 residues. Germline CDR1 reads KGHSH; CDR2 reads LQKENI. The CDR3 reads CASSPRAQSNQPQHF. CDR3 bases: TGTGCCAGCTCACCAAGGGCGCAGTCCAATCAGCCCCAGCATTTT.

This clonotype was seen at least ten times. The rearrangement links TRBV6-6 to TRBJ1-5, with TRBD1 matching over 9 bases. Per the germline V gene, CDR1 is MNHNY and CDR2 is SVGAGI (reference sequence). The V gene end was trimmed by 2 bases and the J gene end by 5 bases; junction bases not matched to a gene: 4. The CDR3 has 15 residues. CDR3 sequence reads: CASSYRTGAYQPQHF. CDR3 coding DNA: TGTGCCAGCAGTTACAGGACAGGGGCTTATCAGCCCCAGCATTTT.

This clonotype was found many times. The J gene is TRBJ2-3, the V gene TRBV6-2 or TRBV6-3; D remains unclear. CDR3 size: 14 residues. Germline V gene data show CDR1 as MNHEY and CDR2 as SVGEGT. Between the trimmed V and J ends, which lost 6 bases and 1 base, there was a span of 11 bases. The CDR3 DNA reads TGTGCCAGCAGGAAGAGTGGTGGCACAGATACGCAGTATTTT. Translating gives CASRKSGGTDTQYF.

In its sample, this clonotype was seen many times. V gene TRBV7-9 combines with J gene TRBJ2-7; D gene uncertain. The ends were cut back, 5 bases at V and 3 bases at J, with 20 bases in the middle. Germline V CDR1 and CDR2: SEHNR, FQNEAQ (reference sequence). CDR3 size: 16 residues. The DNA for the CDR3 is TGTGCCAGCAGCCCGCCGAATAGCAGAGGTTTCTACGAGCAGTACTTC. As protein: CASSPPNSRGFYEQYF. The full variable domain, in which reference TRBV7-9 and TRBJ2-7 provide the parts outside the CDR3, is DTGVSQNPRHKITKRGQNVTFRCDPISEHNRLYWYRQTLGQGPEFLTYFQNEAQLEKSRLLSDRFSAERPKGSFSTLEIQRTEQGDSAMYLCASSPPNSRGFYEQYFGPGTRLTVT.

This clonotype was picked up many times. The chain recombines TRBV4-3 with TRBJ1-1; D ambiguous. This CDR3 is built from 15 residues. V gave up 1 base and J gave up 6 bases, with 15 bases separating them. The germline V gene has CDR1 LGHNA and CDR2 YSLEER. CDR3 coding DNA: TGCGCCAGCAGCCAAGTAAGAGGTATGGTGGCTGAAGCTTTCTTT. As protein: CASSQVRGMVAEAFF.

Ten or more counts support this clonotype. DNA for the CDR3: TGCGCCAGCAGCCCCGGGGACAGCCCTAAGGAGCAGTACTTC. Translating it yields CASSPGDSPKEQYF. The chain couples TRBV5-1 to TRBJ2-7; 7 nucleotides agree with TRBD1. The CDR3 covers 14 residues. V lost 4 bases, J lost 7 bases, and 11 bases stayed unmatched. Germline V gene lookup returns CDR1 SGHRS and CDR2 YFSETQ.

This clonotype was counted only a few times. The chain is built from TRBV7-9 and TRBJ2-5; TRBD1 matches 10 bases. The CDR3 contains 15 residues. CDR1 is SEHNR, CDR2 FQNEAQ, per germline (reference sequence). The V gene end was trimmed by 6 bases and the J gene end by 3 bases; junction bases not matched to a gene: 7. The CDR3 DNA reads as TGTGCCAGCAGACCGACCGGGACAGGGGAAGAGACCCAGTACTTC. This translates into CASRPTGTGEETQYF.

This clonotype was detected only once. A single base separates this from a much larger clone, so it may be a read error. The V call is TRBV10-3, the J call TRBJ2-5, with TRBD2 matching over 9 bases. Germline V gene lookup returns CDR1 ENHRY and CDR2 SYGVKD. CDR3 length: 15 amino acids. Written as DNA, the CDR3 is TGTGCCATCAGTGATGGTACTAGCGGGCAAGAGATCCAGTACTTC. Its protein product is CAISDGTSGQEIQYF.

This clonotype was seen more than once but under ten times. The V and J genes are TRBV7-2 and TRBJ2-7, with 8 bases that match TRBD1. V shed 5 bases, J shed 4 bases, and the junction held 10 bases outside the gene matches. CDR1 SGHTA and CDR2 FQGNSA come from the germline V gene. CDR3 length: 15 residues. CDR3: CASSLGTGAQYEQYF. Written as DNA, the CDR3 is TGTGCCAGCAGCCTTGGGACAGGTGCCCAATACGAGCAGTACTTC.

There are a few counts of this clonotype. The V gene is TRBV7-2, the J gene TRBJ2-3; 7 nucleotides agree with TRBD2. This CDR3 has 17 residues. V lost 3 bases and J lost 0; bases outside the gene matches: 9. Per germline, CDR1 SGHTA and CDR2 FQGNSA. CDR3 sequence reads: CASSFLASGTSTDTQYF. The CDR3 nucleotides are TGTGCCAGCAGCTTCCTGGCTAGCGGTACTAGCACAGATACGCAGTATTTT.

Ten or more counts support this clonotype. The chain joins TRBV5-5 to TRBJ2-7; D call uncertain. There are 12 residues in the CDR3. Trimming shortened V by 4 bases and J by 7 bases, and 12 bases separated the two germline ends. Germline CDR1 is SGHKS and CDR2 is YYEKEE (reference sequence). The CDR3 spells CASSQPPREQYF. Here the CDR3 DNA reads TGTGCCAGCAGCCAACCGCCCCGGGAGCAGTACTTC.

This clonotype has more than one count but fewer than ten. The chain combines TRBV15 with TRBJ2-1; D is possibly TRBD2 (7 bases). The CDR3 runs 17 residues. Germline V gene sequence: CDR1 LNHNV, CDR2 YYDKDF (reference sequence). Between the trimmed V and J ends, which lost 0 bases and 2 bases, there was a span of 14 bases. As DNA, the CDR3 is TGTGCCACCAGCAGAGATCTTCGCGGGGGCCCCTACAATGAGCAGTTCTTC. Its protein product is CATSRDLRGGPYNEQFF.

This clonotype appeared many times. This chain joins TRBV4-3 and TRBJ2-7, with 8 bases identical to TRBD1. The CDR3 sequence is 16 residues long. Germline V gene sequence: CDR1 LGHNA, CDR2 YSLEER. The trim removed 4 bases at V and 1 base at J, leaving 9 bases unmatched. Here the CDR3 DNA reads TGCGCCAGCAGCCTCCCTCGAGGACAGGGTTCCTACGAGCAGTACTTC. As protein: CASSLPRGQGSYEQYF.

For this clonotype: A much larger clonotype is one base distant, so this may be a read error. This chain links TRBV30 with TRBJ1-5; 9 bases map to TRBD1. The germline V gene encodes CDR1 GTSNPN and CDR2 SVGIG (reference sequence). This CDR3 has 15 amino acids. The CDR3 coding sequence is TGTACCTGGACCTCACAGGGGGCGAAGGGCCAGCCCCAGCATTTT. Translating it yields CTWTSQGAKGQPQHF.

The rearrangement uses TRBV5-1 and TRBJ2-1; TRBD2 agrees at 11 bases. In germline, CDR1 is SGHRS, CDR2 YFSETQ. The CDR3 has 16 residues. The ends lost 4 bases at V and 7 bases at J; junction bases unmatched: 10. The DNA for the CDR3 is TGCGCCAGCAGCACAAATAGCGGGAGGGCCGGGAATGAGCAGTTCTTC. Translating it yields CASSTNSGRAGNEQFF.

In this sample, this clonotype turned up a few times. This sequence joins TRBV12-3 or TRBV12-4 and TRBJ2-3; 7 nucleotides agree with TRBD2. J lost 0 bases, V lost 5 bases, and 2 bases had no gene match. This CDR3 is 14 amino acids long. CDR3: CASSQAGSTDTQYF. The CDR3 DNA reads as TGTGCCAGCAGTCAAGCGGGAAGCACAGATACGCAGTATTTT.

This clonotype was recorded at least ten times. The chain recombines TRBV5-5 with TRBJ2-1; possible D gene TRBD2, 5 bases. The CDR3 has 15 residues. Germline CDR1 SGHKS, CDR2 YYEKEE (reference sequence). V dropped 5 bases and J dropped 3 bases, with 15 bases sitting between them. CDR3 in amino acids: CASSPLAGRYNEQFF. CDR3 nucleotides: TGTGCCAGCAGTCCCCTCGCGGGCCGCTACAATGAGCAGTTCTTC.

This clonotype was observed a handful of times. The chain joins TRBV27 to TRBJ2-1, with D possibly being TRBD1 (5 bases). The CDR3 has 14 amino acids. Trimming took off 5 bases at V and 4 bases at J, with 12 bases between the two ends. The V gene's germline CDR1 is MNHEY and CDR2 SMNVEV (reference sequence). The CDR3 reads CASSISRGYNEQFF. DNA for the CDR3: TGTGCCAGCAGTATAAGTAGGGGATACAATGAGCAGTTCTTC.

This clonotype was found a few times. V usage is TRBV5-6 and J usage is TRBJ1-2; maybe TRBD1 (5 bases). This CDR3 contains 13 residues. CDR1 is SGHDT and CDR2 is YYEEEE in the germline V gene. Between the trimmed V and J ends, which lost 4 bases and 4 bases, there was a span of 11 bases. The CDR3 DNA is TGTGCCAGCAGCGCTGGGGGTGGCTATGGCTACACCTTC. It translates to CASSAGGGYGYTF.

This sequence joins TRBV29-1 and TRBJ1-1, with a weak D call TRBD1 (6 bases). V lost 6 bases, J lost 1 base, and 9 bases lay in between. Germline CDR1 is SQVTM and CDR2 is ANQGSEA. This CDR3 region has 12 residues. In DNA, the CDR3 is TGCAGCGTGGGGGGACAGAACACTGAAGCTTTCTTT. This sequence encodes CSVGGQNTEAFF. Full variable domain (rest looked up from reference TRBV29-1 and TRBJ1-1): SAVISQKPSRDICQRGTSLTIQCQVDSQVTMMFWYRQQPGQSLTLIATANQGSEATYESGFVIDKFPISRPNLTFSTLTVSNMSPEDSSIYLCSVGGQNTEAFFGQGTRLTVV.

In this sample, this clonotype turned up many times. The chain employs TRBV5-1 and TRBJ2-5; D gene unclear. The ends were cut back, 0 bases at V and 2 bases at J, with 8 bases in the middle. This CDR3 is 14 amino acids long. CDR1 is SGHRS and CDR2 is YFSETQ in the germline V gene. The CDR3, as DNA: TGCGCCAGCAGCTTGGCCCTCTCTCAAGAGACCCAGTACTTC. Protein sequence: CASSLALSQETQYF.

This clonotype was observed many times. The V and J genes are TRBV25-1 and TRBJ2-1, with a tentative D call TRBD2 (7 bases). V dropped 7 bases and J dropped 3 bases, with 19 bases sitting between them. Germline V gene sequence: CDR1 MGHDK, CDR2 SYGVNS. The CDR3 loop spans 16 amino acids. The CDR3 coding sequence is TGTGCCAGCATAGGGGGGGCCGGGAATCTCTACAATGAGCAGTTCTTC. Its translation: CASIGGAGNLYNEQFF.

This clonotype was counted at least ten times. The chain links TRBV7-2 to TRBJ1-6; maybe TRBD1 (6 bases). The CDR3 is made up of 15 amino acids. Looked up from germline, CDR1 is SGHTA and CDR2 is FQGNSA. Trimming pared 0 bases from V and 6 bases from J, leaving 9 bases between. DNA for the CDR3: TGTGCCAGCAGCTTAGCGGGGGGGGCTAATTCACCCCTCCACTTT. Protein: CASSLAGGANSPLHF.

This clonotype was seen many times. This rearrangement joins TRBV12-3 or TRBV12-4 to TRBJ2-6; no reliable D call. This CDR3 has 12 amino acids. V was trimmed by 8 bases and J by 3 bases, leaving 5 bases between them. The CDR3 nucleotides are TGTGCCAGCGAAGGTGGGGCCAACGTCCTGACTTTC. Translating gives CASEGGANVLTF.